In this sample, the clone carrying this T cell receptor (beta chain) turned up many times. Antigen specificity is unknown. Regions amplified from RNA transcripts were the TCR beta CDR3 regions. The HTBI primer set served for first-round RT-PCR of the TCR CDR3. TCRdb re-derived calls from the multiplex PCR reads in MiXCR, one entry per CDR3 protein. The sample carries about 580,000 distinct CDR3 sequences, around 42% recorded once. This sample is part of a study of T cells in Graves' hyperthyroidism and ophthalmopathy. This CDR3 comprises 15 residues. Deletions cut 5 bases from V and 0 bases from J, with 10 bases between. The germline gives CDR1 LNHNV, CDR2 YYDKDF (reference sequence). The study's findings and limits: Researchers report that a 13 V-J model separated ophthalmopathy from stable hyperthyroidism.

The sequencing input was peripheral blood or thyroid tissue (not recorded which). The TCR sequence derives from a woman between 18 and 29 years old with Graves' hyperthyroidism. The chain couples TRBV15 to TRBJ1-4, with D perhaps TRBD1 (6 bases). CDR3 nucleotides: TGTGCCACCAGCCCCAGACAGGCAACTAATGAAAAACTGTTTTTT. It translates to CATSPRQATNEKLFF.